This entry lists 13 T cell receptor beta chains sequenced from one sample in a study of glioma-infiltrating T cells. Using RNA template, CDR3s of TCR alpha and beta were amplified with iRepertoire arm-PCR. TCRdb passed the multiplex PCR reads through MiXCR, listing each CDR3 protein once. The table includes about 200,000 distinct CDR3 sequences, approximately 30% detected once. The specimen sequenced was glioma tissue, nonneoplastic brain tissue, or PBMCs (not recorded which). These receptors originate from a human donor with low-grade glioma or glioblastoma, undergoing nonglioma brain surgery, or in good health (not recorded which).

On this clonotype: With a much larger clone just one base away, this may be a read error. The CDR3 DNA follows: TGTGCCACCAACGGGACAGGGAACGGGATAGATACGCAGTATTTT. This codes for CATNGTGNGIDTQYF. The chain recombines TRBV24-1 with TRBJ2-3; 9 nucleotides agree with TRBD1. The CDR3 extends over 15 amino acids. Germline V CDR1 and CDR2: KGHDR, SFDVKD. The J segment lost 5 bases and the V segment lost 8 bases, leaving 10 bases of the junction unmatched.

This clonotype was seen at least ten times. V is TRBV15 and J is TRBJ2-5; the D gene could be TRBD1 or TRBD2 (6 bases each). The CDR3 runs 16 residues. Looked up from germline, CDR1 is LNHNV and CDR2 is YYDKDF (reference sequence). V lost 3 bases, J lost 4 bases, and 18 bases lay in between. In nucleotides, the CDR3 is TGTGCCACCAGCAGGAGGGGGGTTCCCCCCACAGAGACCCAGTACTTC. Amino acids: CATSRRGVPPTETQYF.

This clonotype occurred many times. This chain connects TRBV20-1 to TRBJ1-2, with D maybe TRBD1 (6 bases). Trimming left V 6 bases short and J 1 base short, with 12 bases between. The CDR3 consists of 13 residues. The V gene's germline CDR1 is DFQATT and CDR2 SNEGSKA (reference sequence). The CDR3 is CSASQGLNYGYTF. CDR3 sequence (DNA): TGCAGTGCGTCACAGGGTCTTAACTATGGCTACACCTTC.

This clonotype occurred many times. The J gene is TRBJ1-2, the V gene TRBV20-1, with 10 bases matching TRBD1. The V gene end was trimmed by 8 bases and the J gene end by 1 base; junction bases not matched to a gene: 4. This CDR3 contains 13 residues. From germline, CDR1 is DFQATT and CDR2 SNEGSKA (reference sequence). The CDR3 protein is CSPGTGVNYGYTF. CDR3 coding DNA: TGCAGTCCTGGGACAGGGGTTAACTATGGCTACACCTTC.

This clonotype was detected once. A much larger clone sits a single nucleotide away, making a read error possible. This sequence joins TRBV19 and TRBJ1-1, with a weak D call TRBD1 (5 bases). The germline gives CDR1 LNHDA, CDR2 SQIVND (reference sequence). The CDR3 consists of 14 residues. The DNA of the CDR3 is TGTGCCAGTATTATAGAGGGGAGGCAAACTGAAGCTTTCTTT. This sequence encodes CASIIEGRQTEAFF.

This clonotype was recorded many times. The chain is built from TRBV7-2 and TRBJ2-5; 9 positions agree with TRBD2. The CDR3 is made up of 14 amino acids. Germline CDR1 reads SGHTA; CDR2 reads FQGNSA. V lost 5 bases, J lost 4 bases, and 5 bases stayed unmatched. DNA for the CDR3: TGTGCCAGCAGCGGGGCGGGAGGGCCAGAGACCCAGTACTTC. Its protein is CASSGAGGPETQYF.

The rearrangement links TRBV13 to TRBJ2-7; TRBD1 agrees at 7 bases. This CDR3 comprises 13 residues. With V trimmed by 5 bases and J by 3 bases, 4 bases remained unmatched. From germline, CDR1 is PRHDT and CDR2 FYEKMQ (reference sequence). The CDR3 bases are TGTGCCAGCAGCAACAGGGGATTCTACGAGCAGTACTTC. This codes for CASSNRGFYEQYF.

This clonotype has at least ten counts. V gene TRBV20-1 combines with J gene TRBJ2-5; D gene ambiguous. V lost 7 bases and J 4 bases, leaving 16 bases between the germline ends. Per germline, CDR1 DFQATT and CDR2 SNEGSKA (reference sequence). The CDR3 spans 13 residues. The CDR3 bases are TGCAGTGTCCCCAGTGGGCTGGGAGAGACCCAGTACTTC. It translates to CSVPSGLGETQYF.

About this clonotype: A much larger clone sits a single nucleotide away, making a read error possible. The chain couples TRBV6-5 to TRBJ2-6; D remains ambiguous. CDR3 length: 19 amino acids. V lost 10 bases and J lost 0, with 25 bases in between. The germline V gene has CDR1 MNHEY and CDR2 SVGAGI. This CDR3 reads CAIIESWIPSSSGANVLTF. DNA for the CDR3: TGTGCCATCATTGAGTCGTGGATCCCCTCTTCCTCTGGGGCCAACGTCCTGACTTTC.

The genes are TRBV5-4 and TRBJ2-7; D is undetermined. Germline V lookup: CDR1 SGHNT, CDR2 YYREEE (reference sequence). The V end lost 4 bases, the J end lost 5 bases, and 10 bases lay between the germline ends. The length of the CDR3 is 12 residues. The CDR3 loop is CASSTDGHEQYF. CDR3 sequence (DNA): TGTGCCAGCAGCACGGATGGCCACGAGCAGTACTTC.

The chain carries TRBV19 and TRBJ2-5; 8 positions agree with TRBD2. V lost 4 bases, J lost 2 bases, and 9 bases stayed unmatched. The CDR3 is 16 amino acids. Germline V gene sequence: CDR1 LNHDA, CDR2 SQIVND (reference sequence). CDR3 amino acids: CASSTSSGGTQETQYF. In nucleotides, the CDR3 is TGTGCCAGTAGTACCTCAAGCGGGGGAACACAAGAGACCCAGTACTTC.

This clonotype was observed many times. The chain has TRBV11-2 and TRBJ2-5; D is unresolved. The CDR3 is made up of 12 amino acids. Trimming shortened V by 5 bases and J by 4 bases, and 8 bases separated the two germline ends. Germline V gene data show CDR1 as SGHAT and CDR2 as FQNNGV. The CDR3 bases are TGTGCCAGCAGCCGGTCCCCAGAGACCCAGTACTTC. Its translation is CASSRSPETQYF. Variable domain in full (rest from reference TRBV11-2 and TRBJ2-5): EAGVAQSPRYKIIEKRQSVAFWCNPISGHATLYWYQQILGQGPKLLIQFQNNGVVDDSQLPKDRFSAERLKGVDSTLKIQPAKLEDSAVYLCASSRSPETQYFGPGTRLLVL.

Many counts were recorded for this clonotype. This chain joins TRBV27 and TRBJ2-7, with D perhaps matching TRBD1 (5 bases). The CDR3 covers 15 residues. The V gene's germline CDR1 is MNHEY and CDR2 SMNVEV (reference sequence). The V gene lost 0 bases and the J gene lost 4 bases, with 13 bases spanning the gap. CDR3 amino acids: CASSLSWGIAYEQYF. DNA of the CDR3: TGTGCCAGCAGTTTATCTTGGGGCATAGCTTACGAGCAGTACTTC.